Listed below are T cell receptor beta chains from one sample, sequenced in a study of T-cell reconstitution after alpha-beta-depleted transplantation in children. TCRdb independently ran MiXCR on the PCR reads; one entry per CDR3 protein. Of 500,000 to 750,000 distinct CDR3 sequences detected, around 27% appear once; the ten largest clones hold 30% to 45%. The specimen was PBMCs, collected before TCRalphabeta/CD19-depleted stem cell transplant. These receptors all stem from a boy younger than two with Wiskott-Aldrich syndrome, due to receive a stem cell transplant. Both conserved end residues are part of each CDR3. D genes are given only for firm matches. Size is stated for part of the rows, as once, few or many counts, or as a class when the clone is expanded.

>-|TRBD2|15|TRBV20-1|TRBJ2-6
CSESGRATGANVLTF
TGCAGCGAAAGCGGGAGGGCCACCGGGGCCAACGTCCTGACTTTC
>few|-|15|TRBV3-1|TRBJ1-1
CASSSRERMNTEAFF
TGTGCCAGCAGCAGCAGGGAGAGAATGAACACTGAAGCTTTCTTT
>-|TRBD1|14|TRBV6-1|TRBJ2-1
CASSPGTGYNEQFF
TGTGCCAGCAGTCCCGGGACAGGGTACAATGAGCAGTTCTTC
>-|TRBD1|14|TRBV7-2|TRBJ1-3
CASSGQGAVNTIYF
TGTGCCAGCAGCGGACAGGGGGCTGTGAACACCATATATTTT
>few|TRBD1|14|TRBV10-3|TRBJ2-1
CAISETAGGGEQFF
TGTGCCATCAGTGAGACGGCAGGGGGCGGTGAGCAGTTCTTC
>-|TRBD2|16|TRBV20-1|TRBJ2-2
CSARASGRAQTGELFF
TGCAGTGCTAGAGCTAGCGGGAGGGCCCAAACCGGGGAGCTGTTTTTT
>-|-|13|TRBV28|TRBJ2-7
CASSRRSGYEQYF
TGTGCCAGCAGCCGAAGGAGCGGTTACGAGCAGTACTTC
>-|TRBD2|14|TRBV20-1|TRBJ2-1
CSARATSEYNEQFF
TGCAGTGCTAGAGCCACTAGCGAGTACAATGAGCAGTTCTTC
>few|-|18|TRBV27|TRBJ2-6
CASSLSRRLWDGANVLTF
TGTGCCAGCAGTTTATCACGCCGGTTATGGGATGGGGCCAACGTCCTGACTTTC
>few|TRBD1|13|TRBV5-1|TRBJ2-5
CASRKGGPETQYF
TGCGCCAGCAGAAAAGGGGGCCCGGAGACCCAGTACTTC
>-|-|14|TRBV11-2|TRBJ1-4
CASSPSRTNEKLFF
TGTGCCAGCAGCCCCTCTAGGACTAATGAAAAACTGTTTTTT
>few|-|14|TRBV12-3/TRBV12-4|TRBJ2-2
CASSLKGGTGELFF
TGTGCCAGCAGTTTAAAAGGGGGTACCGGGGAGCTGTTTTTT
>-|-|17|TRBV7-8|TRBJ2-2
CASSPGRWLSNTGELFF
TGTGCCAGCAGCCCCGGCAGGTGGTTATCGAACACCGGGGAGCTGTTTTTT
>-|-|15|TRBV24-1|TRBJ2-1
CATSDFRGGIYEQFF
TGTGCCACCAGTGATTTCAGGGGGGGGATCTATGAGCAGTTCTTC
>few|TRBD1|19|TRBV5-1|TRBJ2-7
CASSLAGIRGQGSPYEQYF
TGCGCCAGCAGCTTGGCCGGAATTCGGGGACAGGGGTCCCCTTACGAGCAGTACTTC
>few|TRBD2|18|TRBV9|TRBJ2-1
CASSVMPVPSGAHNEQFF
TGTGCCAGCAGCGTAATGCCCGTGCCAAGCGGGGCCCACAATGAGCAGTTCTTC
>few|-|14|TRBV7-3|TRBJ1-6
CASSPGGFNSPLHF
TGTGCCAGCAGCCCTGGGGGATTCAATTCACCCCTCCACTTT
>-|-|17|TRBV20-1|TRBJ2-2
CSARDPMTAANTGELFF
TGCAGTGCTAGAGACCCTATGACGGCGGCGAACACCGGGGAGCTGTTTTTT
>few|TRBD1|15|TRBV6-4|TRBJ2-2
CASSRTGLWTGELFF
TGTGCCAGCAGTAGGACAGGCCTATGGACCGGGGAGCTGTTTTTT
>-|-|16|TRBV7-2|TRBJ2-4
CASSYLVGIAKNSQYF
TGTGCCAGCAGCTACCTCGTAGGGATAGCCAAAAACAGTCAGTACTTC
>few|TRBD2|18|TRBV11-1|TRBJ2-1
CASSLGGLAGSSYNEQFF
TGTGCCAGCAGCTTAGGGGGTTTAGCGGGGAGCTCCTACAATGAGCAGTTCTTC
>few|-|14|TRBV29-1|TRBJ2-7
CSVTLRAARYEQYF
TGCAGCGTTACCCTGCGGGCGGCTCGCTACGAGCAGTACTTC
>few|TRBD2|14|TRBV7-9|TRBJ2-7
CATRSSGATYEQYF
TGTGCCACCCGTTCTAGCGGGGCGACCTACGAGCAGTACTTC
>-|-|15|TRBV28|TRBJ2-5
CASTSIRGYQETQYF
TGTGCCAGCACCTCAATACGGGGTTACCAAGAGACCCAGTACTTC
>-|-|17|TRBV7-9|TRBJ2-6
CASSPTLGYTGANVLTF
TGTGCCAGCAGCCCTACTCTGGGTTACACTGGGGCCAACGTCCTGACTTTC
>-|-|16|TRBV5-6|TRBJ2-7
CASSFARGGQDYEQYF
TGTGCCAGCAGCTTTGCCCGAGGAGGCCAGGACTACGAGCAGTACTTC
>few|-|12|TRBV5-1|TRBJ2-1
CASSLGAHPQFF
TGCGCCAGCAGCTTGGGGGCGCACCCGCAGTTCTTC